A single TCR beta chain is shown here with its context. Its antigen remains unidentified. The record has no base qualities; no much larger clone is one base away. This entry comes from a study of response to subunit inactivated influenza vaccine (dated by TCRdb to the late 2010s). In terms of the full investigation: To follow how T cells responded to a trivalent subunit inactivated influenza vaccine, the researchers relied on deep quantitative profiling of the T cell receptor repertoire.

Sample time point, as interpreted from the label and publication: 45 days after influenza vaccine administration. Preparation of the library involved RT-PCR. The data were produced on an Illumina HiSeq 2500. TCRdb trimmed public reads at Q25 via fastp, called clones via MiXCR and kept in-frame beta chains. Here each entry gathers all rows of one CDR3 protein and keeps the most common genes and DNA. For this sample there are about half a million distinct CDR3 sequences; over 9.5% appear just once. The top ten clones comprise about 12% of the sample. On the study overall, not on this receptor specifically: According to the authors, only a limited number of new T cells may be recruited by each seasonal influenza vaccination.

CDR1 and CDR2 are drawn from the germline V gene: SGHRS, YFSETQ. Relative to germline, V is missing 5 bases and J is missing 1 base, with 4 bases of the junction outside any gene match. The CDR3 runs 15 residues from the cysteine to the phenylalanine. The CDR3 DNA has 45 bases and is translated from base 1. The rearrangement joined TRBV5-1 to TRBJ2-1, with 9 bases in between that match TRBD1. This clonotype was obtained from a man between 50 and 59 years old who received an inactivated influenza vaccine. Donor details come from another sample of the same person, matched by shared clones. Here the sequenced sample was PBMCs from blood, taken about 6 weeks after vaccination. CDR3 region: CASRSDRGSYNEQFF. The DNA is as follows: TGCGCCAGCAGGTCGGACAGGGGTTCCTACAATGAGCAGTTCTTC.